This T cell receptor beta chain stems from a study of T cell responses to AZD1222 COVID-19 vaccine. For this clone: What it binds is not known.

Method: immunoSEQ multiplex PCR; TCRdb's copy keeps in-frame clones and lacks some. Of under 95,000 clones listed, approximately 86% were seen once; the top ten hold approximately 7.9%. Broader study findings: A rise in Spike-specific TCR breadth and depth followed two AZD1222 doses. Unmutated variant regions are reportedly targeted by nearly half of spike-specific TCRs. No day 14 peak samples; only post-peak repertoires were characterized. Baseline seropositives among AZD1222 recipients totaled only five or six.

Germline-derived CDR1 and CDR2 are SGHRS and YFSETQ. J gave up 5 bases and V 2 bases, and 4 bases lay outside the gene matches. CDR3 length: 15 amino acids. This clonotype was sampled from an adult in good health. The source was peripheral blood, collected on day 0 of AZD1222 vaccination. The chain couples TRBV5-1 to TRBJ2-5; TRBD2 agrees at 12 bases. DNA for the CDR3: TGCGCCAGCAGCTTTGGACTAGCGGGAACGGAGACCCAGTACTTC. It yields the protein CASSFGLAGTETQYF.